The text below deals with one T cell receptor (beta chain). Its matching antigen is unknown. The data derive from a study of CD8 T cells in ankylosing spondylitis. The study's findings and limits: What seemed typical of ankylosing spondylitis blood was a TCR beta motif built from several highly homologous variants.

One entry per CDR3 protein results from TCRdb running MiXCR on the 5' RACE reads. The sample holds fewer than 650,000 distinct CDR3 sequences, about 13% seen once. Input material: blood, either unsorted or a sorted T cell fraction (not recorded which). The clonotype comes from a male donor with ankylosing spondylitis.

The CDR3 loop reads CASTNVGDGDTEAFF. The CDR3 nucleotides are TGCGCCAGCACCAACGTGGGGGACGGGGACACTGAAGCTTTCTTT. The chain uses TRBV5-1 and TRBJ1-1; D is perhaps TRBD1 (5 bases). The germline gives CDR1 SGHRS, CDR2 YFSETQ. This CDR3 has 15 residues. Trimming left V 6 bases short and J 3 bases short, with 18 bases between.